Below are 22 T cell receptor beta chains sequenced from a single sample in a study of cytomegalovirus exposure and HLA in healthy donors. Primers included in the PCR were 60 Vbeta and 13 Jbeta primers. Generated by immunoSEQ multiplex PCR, the TCRdb table keeps only in-frame clones and is missing some. The repertoire holds about 160,000 clones, roughly 80% seen once, with about 1.3% in the top ten. Sequencing input: PBMCs. These receptors all stem from a young man in good health and CMV-seronegative.

Here the CDR3 DNA reads TGTGCCAGCAGCTTGGGAGAAAGGTATGGAAGAGGGCAAGAGACCCAGTACTTC. Translation gives CASSLGERYGRGQETQYF. The V gene is TRBV7-9, the J gene TRBJ2-5, with a tentative D call TRBD2 (5 bases). The length of the CDR3 is 18 residues. V lost 3 bases to trimming and J lost 2 bases, with 22 bases between them. Germline CDR1 is SEHNR and CDR2 is FQNEAQ (reference sequence).

As for this clone: Different DNA sequences within this sample yield the same CDR3. V usage is TRBV30 and J usage is TRBJ2-3; possibly TRBD2 for D (6 bases). The CDR3 has 16 residues. V lost 0 bases, J lost 3 bases, and 16 bases lay in between. Germline loops: CDR1 GTSNPN, CDR2 SVGIG (reference sequence). The CDR3 DNA sequence: TGTGCCTGGAGTGTGGAGACTAGACGTCGAACAGATACGCAGTATTTT. Protein product: CAWSVETRRRTDTQYF.

The chain recombines TRBV5-1 with TRBJ2-1, with 8 bases matching TRBD1. In germline, CDR1 is SGHRS, CDR2 YFSETQ. J lost 3 bases, V lost 4 bases, and 6 bases had no gene match. CDR3 length equals 15 residues. CDR3 in DNA: TGCGCCAGCAGCATACAGGGGGGTAGCTACAATGAGCAGTTCTTC. This translates into CASSIQGGSYNEQFF.

The J gene is TRBJ2-1, the V gene TRBV4-2, with 7 bases matching TRBD2. The CDR3 totals 16 residues. Germline trimming cut 1 base from V and 6 bases from J; bases unmatched to any gene: 9. The germline CDR1 and CDR2 sequences are LGHNA and YNFKEQ. CDR3 amino acids: CASSQAGGDSLNEQFF. In nucleotides, the CDR3 is TGTGCCAGCAGCCAAGCGGGGGGTGATAGCCTCAATGAGCAGTTCTTC.

This clone was observed a few times. This chain joins TRBV10-3 and TRBJ2-7; D perhaps matches TRBD1 (6 bases). In germline, CDR1 is ENHRY, CDR2 SYGVKD. The CDR3 contains 13 residues. V lost 2 bases, J lost 4 bases, and 9 bases lay in between. CDR3 DNA sequence: TGTGCCATCAGTGAGGGTACAGGGTACGAGCAGTACTTC. It codes for CAISEGTGYEQYF.

The genes are TRBV6-5 and TRBJ2-7, with 10 nucleotides matching TRBD1. Germline trimming cut 6 bases from V and 3 bases from J; bases unmatched to any gene: 8. CDR1 is MNHEY and CDR2 is SVGAGI in the germline V gene. The CDR3 extends over 15 amino acids. CDR3 DNA sequence: TGTGCCAGCAGGGTCGGGACAGGGGCGTTCTACGAGCAGTACTTC. Protein product: CASRVGTGAFYEQYF.

The chain carries TRBV7-9 and TRBJ2-3, with D possibly matching TRBD2 (7 bases). Germline CDR1 and CDR2: SEHNR and FQNEAQ (reference sequence). Trimming removed 5 bases at V and 6 bases at J, with 18 bases between. The CDR3 covers 15 residues. This chain's CDR3 is CASSPGGGSVDTQYF. The CDR3 DNA reads TGTGCCAGCAGCCCTGGCGGGGGCTCGGTGGATACGCAGTATTTT. Filled out from reference TRBV7-9 and TRBJ2-3, the complete variable domain reads DTGVSQNPRHKITKRGQNVTFRCDPISEHNRLYWYRQTLGQGPEFLTYFQNEAQLEKSRLLSDRFSAERPKGSFSTLEIQRTEQGDSAMYLCASSPGGGSVDTQYFGPGTRLTVL.

This sequence joins TRBV27 and TRBJ2-7; 7 bases are shared with TRBD2. CDR3 length: 13 residues. After removal of 6 bases from V and 2 bases from J, the junction contained 4 bases not matched to a gene. Germline V lookup: CDR1 MNHEY, CDR2 SMNVEV (reference sequence). CDR3 nucleotides: TGTGCCAGCAGCTCAAGCGGGACCTACGAGCAGTACTTC. It translates to CASSSSGTYEQYF.

The rearrangement links TRBV7-3 to TRBJ2-7, with TRBD2 as a possible D gene (5 bases). The length of the CDR3 is 14 residues. In germline, CDR1 is SGHTA, CDR2 FQGTGA. V was pared by 2 bases and J by 0 bases, with 8 bases between. This CDR3 is CASSLYGDSYEQYF. CDR3 bases: TGTGCCAGCAGCTTATACGGGGACTCCTACGAGCAGTACTTC.

The chain recombines TRBV5-1 with TRBJ1-1; 8 bases map to TRBD1. Germline values: CDR1 SGHRS, CDR2 YFSETQ. The CDR3 sequence is 13 residues long. The J segment lost 10 bases and the V segment lost 4 bases, leaving 9 bases of the junction unmatched. CDR3 sequence (DNA): TGCGCCAGCAGCCGGACAGGGTCTCACATAGCTTTCTTT. Its translation: CASSRTGSHIAFF.

This clone turned up a few times. The chain is built from TRBV6-1 and TRBJ2-5, with 9 bases aligning to TRBD2. The length of the CDR3 is 14 residues. Trimming cost V 6 bases and J 4 bases; bases outside gene matches: 6. Germline loops: CDR1 MNHNS, CDR2 SASEGT. In nucleotides, the CDR3 is TGTGCCAGCAGGGATAGCGGGAGTTTAGAGACCCAGTACTTC. Protein product: CASRDSGSLETQYF.

This clone was seen a handful of times. The J gene is TRBJ2-7, the V gene TRBV6-5; TRBD2 agrees at 9 bases. The CDR3 covers 15 residues. The V and J ends lost 5 bases and 3 bases, in that order; junction bases with no gene match: 8. Germline loops: CDR1 MNHEY, CDR2 SVGAGI. CDR3 protein: CASSRRAGGIYEQYF. CDR3 nucleotide sequence: TGTGCCAGCAGTCGAAGAGCGGGAGGAATCTACGAGCAGTACTTC.

V is TRBV30 and J is TRBJ2-3; a weak D match, TRBD2 (5 bases). The CDR3 runs 15 residues. V was cut by 4 bases and J by 2 bases, with 16 bases left in between. Germline V gene lookup returns CDR1 GTSNPN and CDR2 SVGIG (reference sequence). The CDR3 bases are TGTGCCTGGATCGTAGGGCCGGGAATCACAGATACGCAGTATTTT. Residues: CAWIVGPGITDTQYF.

The V gene is TRBV5-1, the J gene TRBJ2-7, with TRBD1 matching over 9 bases. The CDR3 sequence is 18 residues long. V gave up 4 bases and J gave up 2 bases; unmatched junction bases: 16. CDR1 and CDR2 from the germline V gene are SGHRS and YFSETQ. The CDR3 sequence is CASSPTAGQGTLPYEQYF. CDR3 sequence (DNA): TGCGCCAGCAGCCCGACAGCGGGACAGGGCACTCTCCCCTACGAGCAGTACTTC.

The chain joins TRBV19 to TRBJ1-2, with a tentative D call TRBD1 (5 bases). Per germline, CDR1 LNHDA and CDR2 SQIVND (reference sequence). The V end was cut by 4 bases, the J end by 0 bases, with 9 bases between. The CDR3 covers 14 residues. The CDR3, as DNA: TGTGCCAGTAGTAAGGGGCTCACTAACTATGGCTACACCTTC. This sequence encodes CASSKGLTNYGYTF.

The V gene is TRBV4-3, the J gene TRBJ2-1, with D tentatively TRBD2 (6 bases). V lost 0 bases, J lost 8 bases, and 23 bases lay in between. The CDR3 has 18 amino acids. Germline V gene sequence: CDR1 LGHNA, CDR2 YSLEER. The DNA for the CDR3 is TGCGCCAGCAGCCAAGATCCCCTGGGAGTGGGGTGGGGGGATGAGCAGTTCTTC. Translated, it gives CASSQDPLGVGWGDEQFF.

CDR3 nucleotides: TGTGCCAGTAGTCAAACAGGGGGCCAATCACCCCTCCACTTT. Translation: CASSQTGGQSPLHF. The J gene is TRBJ1-6, the V gene TRBV19, with 9 bases identical to TRBD1. Unmatched junction bases numbered 6, after V lost 5 bases and J lost 10 bases. This CDR3 has 14 amino acids. Germline loops: CDR1 LNHDA, CDR2 SQIVND (reference sequence).

The chain employs TRBV9 and TRBJ1-5; TRBD1 matches 10 bases. The germline V gene has CDR1 SGDLS and CDR2 YYNGEE. With 2 bases clipped from V and 5 bases from J, the junction kept 4 bases outside the gene matches. The CDR3 consists of 15 residues. CDR3 DNA sequence: TGTGCCAGCAGCGTGGCGGACAGGGGGGATCAGCCCCAGCATTTT. Protein: CASSVADRGDQPQHF.

The chain uses TRBV5-6 and TRBJ2-2; TRBD1 agrees at 8 bases. This CDR3 has 15 amino acids. The V gene end was trimmed by 6 bases and the J gene end by 8 bases; junction bases not matched to a gene: 12. In germline, CDR1 is SGHDT, CDR2 YYEEEE. The CDR3 is CASNKRTGFQGELFF. CDR3 nucleotide sequence: TGTGCCAGCAACAAACGGACAGGGTTTCAGGGGGAGCTGTTTTTT. The whole variable domain, remainder taken from reference TRBV5-6 and TRBJ2-2, is DAGVTQSPTHLIKTRGQQVTLRCSPKSGHDTVSWYQQALGQGPQFIFQYYEEEERQRGNFPDRFSGHQFPNYSSELNVNALLLGDSALYLCASNKRTGFQGELFFGEGSRLTVL.

On this clone: Its ends do not fully match the called genes, so a read error is possible. The identical CDR3 is also encoded by other nucleotide sequences in the sample. The chain uses TRBV19 and TRBJ2-7; TRBD1 is a possible D gene (5 bases). The CDR3 loop spans 17 amino acids. Germline V lookup: CDR1 LNHDA, CDR2 SQIVND (reference sequence). CDR3 bases: TGTGCCAGTAGTATAGGATGGGGCAGAGGTGTTACCTACGAACAGTACTTC. Translation gives CASSIGWGRGVTYEQYF. The entire variable domain, with the rest obtained from reference TRBV19 and TRBJ2-7, is as follows: DGGITQSPKYLFRKEGQNVTLSCEQNLNHDAMYWYRQDPGQGLRLIYYSQIVNDFQKGDIAEGYSVSREKKESFPLTVTSAQKNPTAFYLCASSIGWGRGVTYEQYFGPGTRLTVT.

The genes are TRBV15 and TRBJ1-6; 7 bases match TRBD1. CDR3 length: 15 residues. Trimming cost V 3 bases and J 7 bases; bases outside gene matches: 6. Germline V gene data show CDR1 as LNHNV and CDR2 as YYDKDF (reference sequence). The CDR3 region is CATSSRKTGNSPLHF. DNA for the CDR3: TGTGCCACCAGCAGTCGCAAGACAGGGAATTCACCCCTCCACTTT.

This rearrangement joins TRBV30 to TRBJ1-6, with 7 bases lining up with TRBD1. The CDR3 has 13 residues. Germline V gene lookup returns CDR1 GTSNPN and CDR2 SVGIG (reference sequence). J lost 4 bases, V lost 6 bases, and 3 bases had no gene match. CDR3 coding DNA: TGTGCCTGCAAGACAGGGTATAATTCACCCCTCCACTTT. Amino acid sequence: CACKTGYNSPLHF.